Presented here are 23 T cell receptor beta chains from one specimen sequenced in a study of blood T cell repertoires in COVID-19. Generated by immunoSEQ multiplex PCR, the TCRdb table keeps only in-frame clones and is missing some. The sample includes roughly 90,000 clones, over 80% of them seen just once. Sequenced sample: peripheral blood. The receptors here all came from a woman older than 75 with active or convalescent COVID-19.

The CDR3 here is CASSQDRVGRKLFF. For the CDR3, the DNA is TGTGCCAGCAGCCAGGACAGGGTAGGGCGAAAACTGTTTTTT. This chain links TRBV25-1 with TRBJ1-4; 8 bases line up with TRBD1. Germline-derived CDR1 and CDR2 are MGHDK and SYGVNS. The CDR3 is 14 residues long. V gave up 6 bases and J gave up 10 bases; unmatched junction bases: 10. The full variable domain, its missing parts supplied by reference TRBV25-1 and TRBJ1-4, is EADIYQTPRYLVIGTGKKITLECSQTMGHDKMYWYQQDPGMELHLIHYSYGVNSTEKGDLSSESTVSRIRTEHFPLTLESARPSHTSQYLCASSQDRVGRKLFFGSGTQLSVL.

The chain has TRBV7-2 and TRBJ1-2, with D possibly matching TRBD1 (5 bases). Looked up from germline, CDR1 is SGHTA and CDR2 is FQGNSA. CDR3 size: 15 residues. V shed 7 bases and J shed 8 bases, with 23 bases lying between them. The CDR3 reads CASTAQSDSPRGYTF. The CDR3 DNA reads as TGTGCCAGCACCGCGCAGTCCGACAGCCCTCGGGGCTACACCTTC.

The CDR3 nucleotides read TGCGCCAGCAGCCAGGGACTTCTCTCCTACGAGCAGTACTTC. Its translation is CASSQGLLSYEQYF. This chain connects TRBV5-1 to TRBJ2-7; tentative D call: TRBD2 (6 bases). The CDR3 totals 14 residues. Germline V CDR1 and CDR2: SGHRS, YFSETQ. Trimming took 4 bases from V and 0 from J, leaving 11 bases between them. Complete variable domain (other parts from reference TRBV5-1 and TRBJ2-7): KAGVTQTPRYLIKTRGQQVTLSCSPISGHRSVSWYQQTPGQGLQFLFEYFSETQRNKGNFPGRFSGRQFSNSRSEMNVSTLELGDSALYLCASSQGLLSYEQYFGPGTRLTVT.

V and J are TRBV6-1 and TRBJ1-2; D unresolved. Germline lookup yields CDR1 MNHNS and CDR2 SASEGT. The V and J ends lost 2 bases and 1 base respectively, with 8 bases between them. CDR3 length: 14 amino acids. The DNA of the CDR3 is TGTGCCAGCAGTGAAATGGAGATTAACTATGGCTACACCTTC. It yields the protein CASSEMEINYGYTF.

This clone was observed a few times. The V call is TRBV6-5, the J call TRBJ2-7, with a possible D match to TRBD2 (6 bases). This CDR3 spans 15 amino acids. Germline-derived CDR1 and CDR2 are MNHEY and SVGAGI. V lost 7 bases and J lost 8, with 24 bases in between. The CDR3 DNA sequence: TGTGCCAGCACCGGAACCACAGGTGGGGGGATTAAGCAGTACTTC. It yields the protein CASTGTTGGGIKQYF.

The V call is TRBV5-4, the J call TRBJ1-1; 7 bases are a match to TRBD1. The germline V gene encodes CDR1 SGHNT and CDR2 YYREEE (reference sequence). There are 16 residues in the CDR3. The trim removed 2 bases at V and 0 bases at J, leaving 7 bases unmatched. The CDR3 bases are TGTGCCAGCAGCTTCGGCCGGGACAGACTGAACACTGAAGCTTTCTTT. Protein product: CASSFGRDRLNTEAFF. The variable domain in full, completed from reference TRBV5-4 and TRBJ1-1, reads ETGVTQSPTHLIKTRGQQVTLRCSSQSGHNTVSWYQQALGQGPQFIFQYYREEENGRGNFPPRFSGLQFPNYSSELNVNALELDDSALYLCASSFGRDRLNTEAFFGQGTRLTVV.

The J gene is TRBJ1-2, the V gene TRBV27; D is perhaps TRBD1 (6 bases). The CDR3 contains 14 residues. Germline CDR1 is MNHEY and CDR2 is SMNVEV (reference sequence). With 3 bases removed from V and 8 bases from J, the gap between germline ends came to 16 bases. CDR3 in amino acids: CASSLRGGQPGYTF. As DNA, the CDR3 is TGTGCCAGCAGTTTGAGGGGGGGGCAGCCCGGCTACACCTTC.

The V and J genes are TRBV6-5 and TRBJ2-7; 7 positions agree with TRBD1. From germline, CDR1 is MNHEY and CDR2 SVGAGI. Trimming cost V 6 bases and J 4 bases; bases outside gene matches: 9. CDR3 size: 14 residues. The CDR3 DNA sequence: TGTGCCAGCAGCTTGGGACAGCCTTCTTACGAGCAGTACTTC. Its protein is CASSLGQPSYEQYF.

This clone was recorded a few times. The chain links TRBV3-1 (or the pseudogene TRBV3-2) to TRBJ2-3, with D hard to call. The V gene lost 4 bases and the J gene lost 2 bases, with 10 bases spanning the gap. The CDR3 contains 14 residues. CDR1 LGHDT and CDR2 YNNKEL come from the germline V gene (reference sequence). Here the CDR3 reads CASSRALITDTQYF. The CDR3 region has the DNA TGTGCCAGCAGCCGGGCCCTCATCACAGATACGCAGTATTTT.

In nucleotides, the CDR3 is TGCGCCAGCAGCTTGTCCAAGAGAGATACGCAGTATTTT. This codes for CASSLSKRDTQYF. The chain is built from TRBV5-1 and TRBJ2-3; D is undetermined. V lost 1 base and J 5 bases, leaving 8 bases between the germline ends. The germline V gene has CDR1 SGHRS and CDR2 YFSETQ. CDR3 length: 13 amino acids.

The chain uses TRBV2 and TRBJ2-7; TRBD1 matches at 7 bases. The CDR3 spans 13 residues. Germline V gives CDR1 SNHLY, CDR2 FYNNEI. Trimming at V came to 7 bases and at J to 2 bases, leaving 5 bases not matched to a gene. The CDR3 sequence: CASKLDRAYEQYF. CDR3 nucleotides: TGTGCCAGCAAACTCGACAGGGCCTACGAGCAGTACTTC.

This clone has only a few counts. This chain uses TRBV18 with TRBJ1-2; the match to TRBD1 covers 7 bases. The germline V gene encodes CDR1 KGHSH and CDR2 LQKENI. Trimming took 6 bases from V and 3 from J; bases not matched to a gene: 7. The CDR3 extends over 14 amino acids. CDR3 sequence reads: CASSLQGVDYGYTF. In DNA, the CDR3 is TGTGCCAGCTCCCTGCAGGGGGTAGACTATGGCTACACCTTC.

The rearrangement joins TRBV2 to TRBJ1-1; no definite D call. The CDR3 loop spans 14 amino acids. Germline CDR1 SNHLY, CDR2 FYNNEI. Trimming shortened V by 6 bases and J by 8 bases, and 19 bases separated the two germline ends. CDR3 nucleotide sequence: TGTGCCAGCAGCTTACTTACCTATGGGGAGGAAGCTTTCTTT. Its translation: CASSLLTYGEEAFF.

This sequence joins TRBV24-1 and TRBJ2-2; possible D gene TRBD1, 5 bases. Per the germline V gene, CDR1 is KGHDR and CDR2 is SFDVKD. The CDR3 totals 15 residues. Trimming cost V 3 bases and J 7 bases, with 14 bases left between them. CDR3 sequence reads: CATSDPQGWGGELFF. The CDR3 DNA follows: TGTGCCACCAGTGATCCGCAGGGATGGGGCGGGGAGCTGTTTTTT.

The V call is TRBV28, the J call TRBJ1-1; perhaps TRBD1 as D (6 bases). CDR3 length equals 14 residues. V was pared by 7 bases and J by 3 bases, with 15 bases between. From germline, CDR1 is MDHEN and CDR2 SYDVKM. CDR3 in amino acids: CASKSHPGDTEAFF. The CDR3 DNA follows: TGTGCCAGCAAATCTCACCCAGGGGACACTGAAGCTTTCTTT.

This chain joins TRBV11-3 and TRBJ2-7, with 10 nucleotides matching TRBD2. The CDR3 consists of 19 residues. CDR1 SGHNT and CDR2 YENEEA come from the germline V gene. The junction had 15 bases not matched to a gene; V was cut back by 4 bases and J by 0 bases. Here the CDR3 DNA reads TGTGCCAGCAGCTGGCGTGGGGTAGCGGGGGGCGGAATCTCCTACGAGCAGTACTTC. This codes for CASSWRGVAGGGISYEQYF.

CDR3 region: CASSKQGYNEKLFF. CDR3 in DNA: TGCGCCAGCAGCAAACAGGGATATAACGAAAAACTGTTTTTT. The V and J genes are TRBV5-1 and TRBJ1-4; D possibly corresponds to TRBD1 (6 bases). Germline CDR1 SGHRS, CDR2 YFSETQ. The CDR3 has 14 residues. V was clipped by 4 bases and J by 8 bases, with 15 bases between them.

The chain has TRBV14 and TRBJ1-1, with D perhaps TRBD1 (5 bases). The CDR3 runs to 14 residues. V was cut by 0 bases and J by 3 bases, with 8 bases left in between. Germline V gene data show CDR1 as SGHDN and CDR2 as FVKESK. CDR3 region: CASSQERTHTEAFF. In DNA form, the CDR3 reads TGTGCCAGCAGCCAAGAGAGGACACACACTGAAGCTTTCTTT.

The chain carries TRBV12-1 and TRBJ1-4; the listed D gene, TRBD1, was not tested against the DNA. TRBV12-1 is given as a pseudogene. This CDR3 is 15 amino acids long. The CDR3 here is CASSFRTLEGGKLFF. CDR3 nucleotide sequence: TGTGCCAGCAGCTTCCGGACTCTAGAAGGGGGAAAACTGTTTTTT.

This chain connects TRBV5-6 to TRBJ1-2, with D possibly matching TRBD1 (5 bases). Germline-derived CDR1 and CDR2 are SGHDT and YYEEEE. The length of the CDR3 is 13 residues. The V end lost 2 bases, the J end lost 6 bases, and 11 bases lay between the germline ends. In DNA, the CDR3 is TGTGCCAGCAGCTTCTGGCCAGGGAATGGCTACACCTTC. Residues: CASSFWPGNGYTF. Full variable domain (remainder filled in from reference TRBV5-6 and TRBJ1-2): DAGVTQSPTHLIKTRGQQVTLRCSPKSGHDTVSWYQQALGQGPQFIFQYYEEEERQRGNFPDRFSGHQFPNYSSELNVNALLLGDSALYLCASSFWPGNGYTFGSGTRLTVV.

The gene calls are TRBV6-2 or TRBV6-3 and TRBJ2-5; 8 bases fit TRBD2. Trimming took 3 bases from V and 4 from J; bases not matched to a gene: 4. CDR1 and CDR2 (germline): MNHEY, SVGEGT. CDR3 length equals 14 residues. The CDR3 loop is CASSYSGTRETQYF. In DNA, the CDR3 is TGTGCCAGCAGTTATTCTGGGACTAGAGAGACCCAGTACTTC.

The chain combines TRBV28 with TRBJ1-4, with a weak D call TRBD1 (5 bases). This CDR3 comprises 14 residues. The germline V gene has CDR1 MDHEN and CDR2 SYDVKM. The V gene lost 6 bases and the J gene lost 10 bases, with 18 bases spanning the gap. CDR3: CASRLSGLQGKLFF. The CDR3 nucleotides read TGTGCCAGCAGACTTTCAGGGTTACAAGGAAAACTGTTTTTT.

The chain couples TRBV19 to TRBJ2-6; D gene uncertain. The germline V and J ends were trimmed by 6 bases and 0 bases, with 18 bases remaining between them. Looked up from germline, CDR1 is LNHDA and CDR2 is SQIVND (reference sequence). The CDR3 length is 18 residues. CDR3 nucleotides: TGTGCCAGTAGGGTTTCTACCGAGGCCCTCTCTGGGGCCAACGTCCTGACTTTC. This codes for CASRVSTEALSGANVLTF.